One and the same sample provided the 15 T cell receptor beta chains below, sequenced in a study of T cells in Graves' hyperthyroidism and ophthalmopathy. Researchers amplified the TCR beta CDR3 regions from RNA transcripts. The primer set for the first-round RT-PCR of the TCR CDR3 was HTBI. TCRdb fed the multiplex PCR reads into MiXCR, producing one record per CDR3 protein. The data show over 700,000 distinct CDR3 sequences, with 35% to 45% seen just once and roughly 8.3% held by the top ten. The sample taken for sequencing was blood. The source of these receptors is a man aged 18-30 years with Graves' hyperthyroidism.

This clonotype occurred many times. This chain connects TRBV19 to TRBJ1-2, with D possibly TRBD1 on 5 matching bases. The length of the CDR3 is 15 residues. Germline V lookup: CDR1 LNHDA, CDR2 SQIVND (reference sequence). Between the trimmed V and J ends, which lost 6 bases and 4 bases, there was a span of 18 bases. The CDR3 is CASRTSGTVLYGYTF. CDR3 DNA: TGTGCCAGTAGAACCTCCGGGACGGTACTCTATGGCTACACCTTC.

J is TRBJ2-7 and V is TRBV12-3 or TRBV12-4; the match to TRBD2 covers 11 bases. This CDR3 region has 14 residues. V trimming: 4 bases; J trimming: 5 bases; junction bases outside the gene matches: 4. The CDR3 sequence is CASSSLAGVDEQYF. Here the CDR3 DNA reads TGTGCCAGCAGTTCACTAGCGGGAGTAGACGAGCAGTACTTC.

This clonotype was observed many times. The chain couples TRBV2 to TRBJ1-4, with a possible D match to TRBD1 (6 bases). V lost 3 bases to trimming and J lost 5 bases, with 13 bases between them. The CDR3 covers 15 residues. CDR1 is SNHLY and CDR2 is FYNNEI in the germline V gene. In nucleotides, the CDR3 is TGTGCCAGCAGTGAGGTTCAGGGGAAGAATGAAAAACTGTTTTTT. This encodes CASSEVQGKNEKLFF.

There are many counts of this clonotype. The chain employs TRBV2 and TRBJ1-1; no definite D call. Germline V gene sequence: CDR1 SNHLY, CDR2 FYNNEI. The CDR3 runs 12 residues. The CDR3 region is CAKVRANTEAFF. CDR3 DNA: TGTGCAAAGGTCCGGGCCAACACTGAAGCTTTCTTT.

This clonotype was found many times. The rearrangement uses TRBV14 and TRBJ1-4; D uncertain. The germline V gene encodes CDR1 SGHDN and CDR2 FVKESK. The length of the CDR3 is 14 residues. Trimming left V 3 bases short and J 8 bases short, with 13 bases between. CDR3 coding DNA: TGTGCCAGCAGCCAGCGGTTGACTGGAGAAAAACTGTTTTTT. Amino acids: CASSQRLTGEKLFF.

The V and J genes are TRBV10-3 and TRBJ2-7; 7 positions agree with TRBD1. Trimming cost V 7 bases and J 5 bases; bases outside gene matches: 11. CDR3 size: 14 residues. The V gene's germline CDR1 is ENHRY and CDR2 SYGVKD. The CDR3 DNA sequence: TGTGCCATCAAGGACCCTGACAGGGCCCACGAGCAGTACTTC. It codes for CAIKDPDRAHEQYF.

This clonotype was found a few times. V gene TRBV5-1 combines with J gene TRBJ2-7; no clear D. Looked up from germline, CDR1 is SGHRS and CDR2 is YFSETQ. V lost 4 bases and J lost 2, with 16 bases in between. There are 15 residues in the CDR3. The CDR3 nucleotides are TGCGCCAGCAGCCCTTTCTCGGAGATGGCCTACGAGCAGTACTTC. Its protein is CASSPFSEMAYEQYF.

V is TRBV4-1 and J is TRBJ1-5; no firm D call. CDR1 is MGHRA, CDR2 YSYEKL, per germline. The CDR3 runs to 15 residues. V lost 2 bases to trimming and J lost 7 bases, with 15 bases between them. The CDR3 nucleotides read TGCGCCAGCAGCCAAAAATCTTTTAAGGGACAGCCCCAGCATTTT. It codes for CASSQKSFKGQPQHF.

The chain's CDR3 is CSVGTGGDTQYF. DNA for the CDR3: TGCAGCGTGGGGACGGGGGGCGATACGCAGTATTTT. This rearrangement joins TRBV29-1 to TRBJ2-3; D may be TRBD2 (7 bases). Trimming took 6 bases from V and 6 from J, leaving 13 bases between them. Germline V CDR1 and CDR2: SQVTM, ANQGSEA. CDR3 length equals 12 residues.

CDR3 region: CSARDPDSSTNEKLFF. In DNA, the CDR3 is TGCAGTGCTAGAGACCCCGACAGTTCAACTAATGAAAAACTGTTTTTT. J is TRBJ1-4 and V is TRBV20-1; tentatively, D is TRBD1 (5 bases). V lost 0 bases to trimming and J lost 0 bases, with 11 bases between them. This CDR3 is 16 amino acids long. Germline V gene sequence: CDR1 DFQATT, CDR2 SNEGSKA (reference sequence).

The chain recombines TRBV19 with TRBJ1-1; no clear D. The CDR3 is made up of 14 amino acids. Germline CDR1 LNHDA, CDR2 SQIVND (reference sequence). V shed 5 bases and J shed 6 bases, with 16 bases lying between them. CDR3 region: CASSVGSGKAEAFF. As DNA, the CDR3 is TGTGCCAGTAGTGTAGGTAGCGGAAAGGCTGAAGCTTTCTTT.

This clonotype was observed many times. V and J are TRBV2 and TRBJ1-3, with D perhaps TRBD1 (5 bases). The germline gives CDR1 SNHLY, CDR2 FYNNEI. Trimming took 5 bases from V and 9 from J, leaving 17 bases between them. The CDR3 length is 14 residues. The chain's CDR3 is CASSSLAFGGTIYF. The CDR3 region has the DNA TGTGCCAGCAGTTCACTGGCGTTCGGGGGCACCATATATTTT.

This clonotype was observed many times. The V gene is TRBV29-1, the J gene TRBJ2-7, with TRBD1 as a possible D gene (5 bases). Between the trimmed V and J ends, which lost 7 bases and 0 bases, there was a span of 13 bases. Germline assignment: CDR1 SQVTM and CDR2 ANQGSEA. The CDR3 loop spans 13 amino acids. CDR3 in amino acids: CSALGQASYEQYF. The CDR3, as DNA: TGCAGCGCCCTGGGGCAGGCCTCCTACGAGCAGTACTTC.

Regarding this clonotype: With a much larger clone just one base away, this may be a read error. DNA for the CDR3: TGTGCCATCAGTGACCCGACAGGGAGGCCCTACGAGCAGTACTTC. Encoded protein: CAISDPTGRPYEQYF. The rearrangement uses TRBV10-3 and TRBJ2-7; perhaps TRBD1 as D (7 bases). Looked up from germline, CDR1 is ENHRY and CDR2 is SYGVKD. The V end lost 3 bases, the J end lost 2 bases, and 14 bases lay between the germline ends. The CDR3 runs to 15 residues.

This clonotype was detected ten times or more. The chain has TRBV20-1 and TRBJ1-1, with a tentative D call TRBD1 (5 bases). Per germline, CDR1 DFQATT and CDR2 SNEGSKA (reference sequence). The CDR3 totals 14 residues. V lost 1 base and J lost 1, with 10 bases in between. Here the CDR3 reads CSARVGAGNTEAFF. The CDR3 coding sequence is TGCAGTGCTAGAGTCGGGGCAGGGAACACTGAAGCTTTCTTT.